This TCR beta chain comes out of a study of human T cells and chemical hapten exposure. In the study overall: The cohort included alopecia areata under or over 50% scalp, totalis and universalis. The study's findings and limits: Compared to controls, expanded TCRs made significantly more large clusters of similar CDR3s. No change in TCRs above 1 in 1000 frequency was produced by DPC sensitization.

TCRdb independently ran MiXCR on the RACE reads; one entry per CDR3 protein. The sample shows tens of thousands of distinct CDR3 sequences, around a tenth of them seen only once. Time point specified: patch test 3, about 24 weeks after DPC sensitization. Treatment indicated: therapeutic diphenylcyclopropenone sensitization with weekly scalp DPC. RNA extraction used unfractionated whole blood as the source of total RNA. Blood sampling occurred before each patch-test application. The CDR3 loop spans 13 amino acids. Deletions cut 6 bases from V and 3 bases from J, with 13 bases between. Germline CDR1 reads DFQATT; CDR2 reads SNEGSKA (reference sequence). The sample holds many counts of this clonotype. The target antigen is unknown.

Sample: whole blood, taken in connection with sensitization to the hapten diphenylcyclopropenone (DPC). This chain connects TRBV20-1 to TRBJ2-3, with D possibly TRBD1 on 5 matching bases. The receptor was isolated from a man over 45 with alopecia areata. Some clones in this sample may be carry-over from other donors' samples. CDR3 region: CSAEARETDTQYF. The DNA of the CDR3 is TGCAGTGCCGAGGCCAGGGAAACAGATACGCAGTATTTT.